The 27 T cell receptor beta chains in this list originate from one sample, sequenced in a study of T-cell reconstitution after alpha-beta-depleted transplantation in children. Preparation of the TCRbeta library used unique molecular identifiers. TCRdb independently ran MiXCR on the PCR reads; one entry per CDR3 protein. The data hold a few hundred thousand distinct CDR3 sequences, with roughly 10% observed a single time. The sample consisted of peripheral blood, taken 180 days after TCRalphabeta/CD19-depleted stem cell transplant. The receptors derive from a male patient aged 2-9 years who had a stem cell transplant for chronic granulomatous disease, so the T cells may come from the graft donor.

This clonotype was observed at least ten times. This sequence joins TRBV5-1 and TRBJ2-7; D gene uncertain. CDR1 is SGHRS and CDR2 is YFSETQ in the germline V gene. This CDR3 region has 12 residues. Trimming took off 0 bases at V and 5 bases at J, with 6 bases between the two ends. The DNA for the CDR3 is TGCGCCAGCAGCTTGGAGGCCCACGAGCAGTACTTC. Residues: CASSLEAHEQYF.

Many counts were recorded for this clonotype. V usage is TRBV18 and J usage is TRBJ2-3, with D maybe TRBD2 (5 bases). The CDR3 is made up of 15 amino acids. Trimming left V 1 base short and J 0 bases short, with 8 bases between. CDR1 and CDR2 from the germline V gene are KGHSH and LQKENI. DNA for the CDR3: TGTGCCAGCTCACCACGAGCGGATAGCACAGATACGCAGTATTTT. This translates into CASSPRADSTDTQYF.

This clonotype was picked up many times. The CDR3 spells CSASLGLAGGGQETQYF. The CDR3 region has the DNA TGCAGTGCTAGTCTGGGACTAGCGGGAGGGGGGCAAGAGACCCAGTACTTC. The chain employs TRBV20-1 and TRBJ2-5; 16 bases agree with TRBD2. CDR1 is DFQATT and CDR2 is SNEGSKA in the germline V gene (reference sequence). The CDR3 is made up of 17 amino acids. J was trimmed by 2 bases and V by 3 bases; bases with no gene match: 6.

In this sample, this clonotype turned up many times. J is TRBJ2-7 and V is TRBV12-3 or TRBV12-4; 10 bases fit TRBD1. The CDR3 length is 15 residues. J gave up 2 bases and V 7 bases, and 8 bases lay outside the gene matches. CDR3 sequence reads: CASTLRGTGAYEQYF. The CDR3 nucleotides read TGTGCCAGCACTCTCAGGGGGACAGGGGCCTACGAGCAGTACTTC.

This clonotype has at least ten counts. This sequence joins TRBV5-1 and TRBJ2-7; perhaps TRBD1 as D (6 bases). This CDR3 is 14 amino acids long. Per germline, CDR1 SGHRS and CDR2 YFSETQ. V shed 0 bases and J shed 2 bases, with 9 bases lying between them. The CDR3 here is CASSLEPGAYEQYF. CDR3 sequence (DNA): TGCGCCAGCAGCTTGGAGCCAGGGGCCTACGAGCAGTACTTC. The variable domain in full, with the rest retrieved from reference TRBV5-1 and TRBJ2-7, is KAGVTQTPRYLIKTRGQQVTLSCSPISGHRSVSWYQQTPGQGLQFLFEYFSETQRNKGNFPGRFSGRQFSNSRSEMNVSTLELGDSALYLCASSLEPGAYEQYFGPGTRLTVT.

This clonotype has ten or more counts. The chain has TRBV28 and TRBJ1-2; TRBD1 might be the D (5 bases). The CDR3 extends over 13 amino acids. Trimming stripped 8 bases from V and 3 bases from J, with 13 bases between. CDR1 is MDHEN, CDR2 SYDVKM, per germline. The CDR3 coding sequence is TGTGCCAGCGTTACCTTAGGGGACTATGGCTACACCTTC. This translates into CASVTLGDYGYTF.

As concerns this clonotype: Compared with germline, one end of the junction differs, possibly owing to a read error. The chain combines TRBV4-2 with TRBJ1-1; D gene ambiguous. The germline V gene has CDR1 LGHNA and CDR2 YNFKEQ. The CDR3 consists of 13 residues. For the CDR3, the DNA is TGTGCCAGGAGCCTAGATCTGAACACTGAAGTTTTCTTT. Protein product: CARSLDLNTEVFF.

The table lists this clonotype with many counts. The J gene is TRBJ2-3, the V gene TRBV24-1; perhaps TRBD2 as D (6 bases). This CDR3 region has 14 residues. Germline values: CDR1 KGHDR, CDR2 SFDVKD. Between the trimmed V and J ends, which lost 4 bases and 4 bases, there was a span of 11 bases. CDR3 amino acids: CATSDGGVADTQYF. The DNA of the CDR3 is TGTGCCACCAGTGACGGGGGAGTTGCAGATACGCAGTATTTT.

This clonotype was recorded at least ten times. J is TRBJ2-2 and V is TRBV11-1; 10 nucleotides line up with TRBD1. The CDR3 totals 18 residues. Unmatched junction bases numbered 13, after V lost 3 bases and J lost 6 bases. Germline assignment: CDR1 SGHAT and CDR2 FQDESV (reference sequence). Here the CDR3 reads CASSLQSLRDRGAGELFF. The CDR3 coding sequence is TGTGCCAGCAGCTTGCAATCACTCCGGGACAGGGGCGCCGGGGAGCTGTTTTTT.

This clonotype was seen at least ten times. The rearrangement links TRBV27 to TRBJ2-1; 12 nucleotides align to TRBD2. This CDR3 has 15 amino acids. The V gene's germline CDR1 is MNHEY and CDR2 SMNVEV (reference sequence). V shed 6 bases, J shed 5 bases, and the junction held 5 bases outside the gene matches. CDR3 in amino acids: CASRTSGSFHNEQFF. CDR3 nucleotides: TGTGCCAGCAGGACTAGCGGGAGTTTCCACAATGAGCAGTTCTTC.

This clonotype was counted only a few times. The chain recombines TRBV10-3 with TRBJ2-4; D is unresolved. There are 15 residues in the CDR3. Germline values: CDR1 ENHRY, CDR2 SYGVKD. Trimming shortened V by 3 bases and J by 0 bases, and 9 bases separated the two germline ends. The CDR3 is CAISDPQKAKNIQYF. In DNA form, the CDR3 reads TGTGCCATCAGTGATCCCCAGAAAGCCAAAAACATTCAGTACTTC.

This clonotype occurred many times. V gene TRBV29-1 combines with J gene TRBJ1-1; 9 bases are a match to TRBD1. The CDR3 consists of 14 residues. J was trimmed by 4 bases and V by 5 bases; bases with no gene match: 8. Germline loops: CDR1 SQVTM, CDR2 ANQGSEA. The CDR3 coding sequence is TGCAGCGTTCATAGGGACAGGGAGAGCACTGAAGCTTTCTTT. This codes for CSVHRDRESTEAFF.

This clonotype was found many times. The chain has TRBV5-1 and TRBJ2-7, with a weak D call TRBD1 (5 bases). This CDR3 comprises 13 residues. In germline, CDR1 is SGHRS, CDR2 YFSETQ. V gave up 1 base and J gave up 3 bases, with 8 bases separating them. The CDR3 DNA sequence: TGCGCCAGCAGCTTGCCGACAGTCTACGAGCAGTACTTC. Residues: CASSLPTVYEQYF.

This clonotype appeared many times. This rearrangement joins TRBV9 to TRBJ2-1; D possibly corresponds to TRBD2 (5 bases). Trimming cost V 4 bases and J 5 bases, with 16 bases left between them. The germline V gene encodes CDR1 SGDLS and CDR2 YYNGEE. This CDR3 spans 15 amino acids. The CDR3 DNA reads TGTGCCAGCAGCCCGCTTCTGGGAGTAAACAATGAGCAGTTCTTC. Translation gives CASSPLLGVNNEQFF.

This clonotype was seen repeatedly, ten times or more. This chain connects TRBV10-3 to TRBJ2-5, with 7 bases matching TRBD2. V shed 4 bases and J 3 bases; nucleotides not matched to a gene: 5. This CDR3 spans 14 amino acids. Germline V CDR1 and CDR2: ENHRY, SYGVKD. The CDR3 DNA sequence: TGTGCCATCAGTGTTTCTAGCGGAGAAGAGACCCAGTACTTC. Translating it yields CAISVSSGEETQYF.

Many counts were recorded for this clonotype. The CDR3 DNA reads as TGCAGCGTTGCTTTGGGGCCCGAGCAGTACTTC. Residues: CSVALGPEQYF. The chain is built from TRBV29-1 and TRBJ2-7; D is perhaps TRBD1 (5 bases). Germline assignment: CDR1 SQVTM and CDR2 ANQGSEA. The CDR3 contains 11 residues. Trimming removed 4 bases from V and 6 bases from J, with 10 bases in between.

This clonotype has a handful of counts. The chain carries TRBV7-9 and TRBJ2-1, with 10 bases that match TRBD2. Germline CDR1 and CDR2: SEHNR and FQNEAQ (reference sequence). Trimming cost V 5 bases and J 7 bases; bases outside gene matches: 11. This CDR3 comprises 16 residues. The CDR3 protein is CASSPPGLAGVNEQFF. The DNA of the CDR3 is TGTGCCAGCAGCCCCCCAGGCCTAGCGGGGGTTAATGAGCAGTTCTTC. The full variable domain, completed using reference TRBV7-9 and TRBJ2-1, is DTGVSQNPRHKITKRGQNVTFRCDPISEHNRLYWYRQTLGQGPEFLTYFQNEAQLEKSRLLSDRFSAERPKGSFSTLEIQRTEQGDSAMYLCASSPPGLAGVNEQFFGPGTRLTVL.

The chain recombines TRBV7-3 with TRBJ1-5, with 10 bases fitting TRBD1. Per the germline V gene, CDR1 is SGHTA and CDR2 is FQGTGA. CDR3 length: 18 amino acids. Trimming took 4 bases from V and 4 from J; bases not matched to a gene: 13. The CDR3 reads CASSSRDRGLARNQPQHF. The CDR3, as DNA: TGTGCCAGCAGCTCCCGGGACAGGGGTTTAGCTCGGAATCAGCCCCAGCATTTT.

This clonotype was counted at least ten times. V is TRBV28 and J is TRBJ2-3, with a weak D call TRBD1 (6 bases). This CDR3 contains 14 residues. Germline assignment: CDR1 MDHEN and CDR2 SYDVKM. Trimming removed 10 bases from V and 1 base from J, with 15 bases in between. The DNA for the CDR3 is TGTGCCATAACAGGGATGTACGGCACAGATACGCAGTATTTT. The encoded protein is CAITGMYGTDTQYF.

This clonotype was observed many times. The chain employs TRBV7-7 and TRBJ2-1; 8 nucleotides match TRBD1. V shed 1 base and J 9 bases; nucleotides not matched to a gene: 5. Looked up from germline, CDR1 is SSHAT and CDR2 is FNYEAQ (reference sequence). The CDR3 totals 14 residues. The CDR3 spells CASSLDRGRSEQFF. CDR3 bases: TGTGCCAGCAGCTTAGACAGGGGGAGAAGTGAGCAGTTCTTC.

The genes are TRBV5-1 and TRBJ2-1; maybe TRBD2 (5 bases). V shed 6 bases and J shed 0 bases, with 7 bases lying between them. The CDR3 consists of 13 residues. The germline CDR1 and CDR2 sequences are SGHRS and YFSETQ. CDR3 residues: CASTSHSYNEQFF. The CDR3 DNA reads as TGCGCCAGCACTAGCCACTCCTACAATGAGCAGTTCTTC.

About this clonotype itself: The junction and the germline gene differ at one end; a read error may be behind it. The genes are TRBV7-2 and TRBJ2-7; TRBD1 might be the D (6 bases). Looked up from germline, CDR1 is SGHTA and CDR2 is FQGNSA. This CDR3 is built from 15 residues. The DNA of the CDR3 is TGTGCCAGCAGGTCGACAGGTGGGGTTAGCTACGAGCAGCACTTC. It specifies CASRSTGGVSYEQHF.

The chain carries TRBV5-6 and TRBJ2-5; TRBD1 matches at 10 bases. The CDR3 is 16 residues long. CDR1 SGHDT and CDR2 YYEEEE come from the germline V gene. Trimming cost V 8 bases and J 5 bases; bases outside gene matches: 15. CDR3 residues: CASYNPRQGAWETQYF. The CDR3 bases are TGTGCCAGTTACAACCCGAGACAGGGGGCATGGGAGACCCAGTACTTC.

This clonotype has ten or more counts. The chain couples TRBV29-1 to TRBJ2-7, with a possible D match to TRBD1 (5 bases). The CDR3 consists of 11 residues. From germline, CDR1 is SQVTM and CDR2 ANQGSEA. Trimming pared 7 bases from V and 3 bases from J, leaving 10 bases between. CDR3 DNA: TGCAGCGCGACAGAACTCTACGAGCAGTACTTC. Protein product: CSATELYEQYF.

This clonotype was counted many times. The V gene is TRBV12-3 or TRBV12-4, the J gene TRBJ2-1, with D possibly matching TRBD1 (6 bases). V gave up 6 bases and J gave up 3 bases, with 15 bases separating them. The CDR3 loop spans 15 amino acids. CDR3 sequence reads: CASRGTGPRYNEQFF. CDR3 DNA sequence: TGTGCCAGCAGGGGAACAGGGCCTCGCTACAATGAGCAGTTCTTC.

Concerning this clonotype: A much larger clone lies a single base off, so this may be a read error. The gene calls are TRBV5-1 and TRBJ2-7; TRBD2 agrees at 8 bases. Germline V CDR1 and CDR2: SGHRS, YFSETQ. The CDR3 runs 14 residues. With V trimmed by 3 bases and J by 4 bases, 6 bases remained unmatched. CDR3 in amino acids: CASSSALAEYEQYF. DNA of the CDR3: TGCGCCAGCAGCTCGGCACTAGCGGAATACGAGCAGTACTTC.

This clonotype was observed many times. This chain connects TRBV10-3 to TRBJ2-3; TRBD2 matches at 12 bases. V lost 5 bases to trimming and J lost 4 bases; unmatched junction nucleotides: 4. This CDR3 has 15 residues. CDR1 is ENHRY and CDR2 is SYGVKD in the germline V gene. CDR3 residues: CAISLAGGPADTQYF. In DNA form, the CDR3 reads TGTGCCATCAGTCTAGCGGGAGGGCCCGCAGATACGCAGTATTTT.